Below, one T cell receptor (beta chain) is given with its context. These data are taken from a study of blood T cell repertoires in COVID-19. The CDR3 runs to 15 residues. Germline loops: CDR1 MNHEY, CDR2 SVGAGI. V shed 1 base, J shed 1 base, and the junction held 2 bases outside the gene matches. Assay used: immunoSEQ multiplex PCR; TCRdb lists only in-frame clones, some missing. The table has about 480,000 clones, approximately 88% seen once. This clonotype originated in a woman between 50 and 59 years old with COVID-19, enrolled during active disease. The chain is built from TRBV6-5 and TRBJ2-3; 7 bases fit TRBD2. Sequencing was carried out using peripheral blood. This chain's CDR3 is CASSYYRGGTDTQYF. Written as DNA, the CDR3 is TGTGCCAGCAGTTACTACCGGGGGGGCACAGATACGCAGTATTTT.